This record covers a single T cell receptor beta chain. This sample is drawn from a study of technical replicates of blood from a handful of donors. V shed 3 bases and J 3 bases; nucleotides not matched to a gene: 6. The CDR3 contains 15 residues. Looked up from germline, CDR1 is SGDLS and CDR2 is YYNGEE. TCRdb's copy holds only in-frame clones and misses some; the assay was immunoSEQ multiplex PCR. The profile covers 76,000 or so clones, with approximately 86% appearing a single time and about 5.1% taken by the ten largest. The specimen was PBMCs. The sequence derives from a human donor in good health. Some clones in this sample may be carry-over from other donors' samples. This chain links TRBV9 with TRBJ1-1, with 9 bases that match TRBD1. This CDR3 reads CASSGRQGVDTEAFF. CDR3 nucleotide sequence: TGTGCCAGCAGCGGGAGACAGGGGGTGGACACTGAAGCTTTCTTT. Using reference TRBV9 and TRBJ1-1 for the parts outside the CDR3, the full variable domain is DSGVTQTPKHLITATGQRVTLRCSPRSGDLSVYWYQQSLDQGLQFLIQYYNGEERAKGNILERFSAQQFPDLHSELNLSSLELGDSALYFCASSGRQGVDTEAFFGQGTRLTVV.